The clone carrying this TCR beta chain has only a few counts. It was with 60 Vbeta and 13 Jbeta primers that the PCR ran. Here immunoSEQ multiplex PCR was the method, and the copy in TCRdb shows in-frame clones only, minus some. Of roughly 120,000 clones in the sample, approximately 72% were seen once. The V gene end was trimmed by 8 bases and the J gene end by 8 bases; junction bases not matched to a gene: 4. The CDR3 is 12 residues long. The germline gives CDR1 SNHLY, CDR2 FYNNEI. These data are taken from a study of cytomegalovirus exposure and HLA in healthy donors. Looking at the study overall: Findings of an earlier analysis included about 120 million unique TCR beta sequences from 200 million or so T cells.

The sequenced sample was PBMCs. The V call is TRBV2, the J call TRBJ1-4; 8 bases are shared with TRBD1. The origin of this receptor is a woman aged 40 to 55 in good health and CMV-seropositive. CDR3 nucleotide sequence: TGTGCCAGCGGTGGGACAGGCGAAAAACTGTTTTTT. Translating gives CASGGTGEKLFF. Based on the CDR3 plus reference TRBV2 and TRBJ1-4, the full variable domain is EPEVTQTPSHQVTQMGQEVILRCVPISNHLYFYWYRQILGQKVEFLVSFYNNEISEKSEIFDDQFSVERPDGSNFTLKIRSTKLEDSAMYFCASGGTGEKLFFGSGTQLSVL.